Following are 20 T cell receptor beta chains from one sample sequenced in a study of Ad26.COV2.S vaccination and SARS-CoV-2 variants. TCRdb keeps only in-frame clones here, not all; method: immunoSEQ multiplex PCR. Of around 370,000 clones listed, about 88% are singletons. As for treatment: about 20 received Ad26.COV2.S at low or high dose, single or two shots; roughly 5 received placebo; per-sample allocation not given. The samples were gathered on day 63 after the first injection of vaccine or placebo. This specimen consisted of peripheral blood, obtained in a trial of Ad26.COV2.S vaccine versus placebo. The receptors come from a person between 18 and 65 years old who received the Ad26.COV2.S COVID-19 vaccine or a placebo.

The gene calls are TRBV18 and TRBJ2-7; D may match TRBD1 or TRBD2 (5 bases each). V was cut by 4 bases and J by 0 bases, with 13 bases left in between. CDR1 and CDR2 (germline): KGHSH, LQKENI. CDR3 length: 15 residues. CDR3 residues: CASSQPGRGSYEQYF. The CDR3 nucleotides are TGTGCCAGCTCACAACCGGGACGGGGCTCCTACGAGCAGTACTTC.

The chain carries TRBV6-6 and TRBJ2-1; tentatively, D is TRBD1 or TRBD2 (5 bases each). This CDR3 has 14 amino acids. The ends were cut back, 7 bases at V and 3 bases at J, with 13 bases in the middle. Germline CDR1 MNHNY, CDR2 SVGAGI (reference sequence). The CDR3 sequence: CASILGVGYNEQFF. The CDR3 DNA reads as TGTGCCAGCATTCTGGGGGTCGGCTACAATGAGCAGTTCTTC.

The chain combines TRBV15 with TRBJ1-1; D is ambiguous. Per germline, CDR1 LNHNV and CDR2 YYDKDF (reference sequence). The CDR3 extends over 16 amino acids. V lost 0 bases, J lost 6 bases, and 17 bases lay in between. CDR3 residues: CATSRDEEGMLSEAFF. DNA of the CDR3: TGTGCCACCAGCAGAGATGAGGAAGGGATGCTATCTGAAGCTTTCTTT. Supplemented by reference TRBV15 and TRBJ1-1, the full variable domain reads DAMVIQNPRYQVTQFGKPVTLSCSQTLNHNVMYWYQQKSSQAPKLLFHYYDKDFNNEADTPDNFQSRRPNTSFCFLDIRSPGLGDTAMYLCATSRDEEGMLSEAFFGQGTRLTVV.

In DNA form, the CDR3 reads TGTGCCAGCAGCCCGAGTCCCGGGGCCCAAGAGACCCAGTACTTC. It yields the protein CASSPSPGAQETQYF. The genes are TRBV11-2 and TRBJ2-5; D could derive from TRBD1 or TRBD2 (5 bases each). The CDR3 has 15 residues. V was shortened by 5 bases and J by 1 base, with 14 bases between the two germline ends. Germline V CDR1 and CDR2: SGHAT, FQNNGV.

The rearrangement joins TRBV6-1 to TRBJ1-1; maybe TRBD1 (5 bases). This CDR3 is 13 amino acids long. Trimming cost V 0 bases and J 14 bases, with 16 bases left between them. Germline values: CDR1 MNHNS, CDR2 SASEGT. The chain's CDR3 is CASSEAPGTDQFF. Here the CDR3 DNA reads TGTGCCAGCAGTGAAGCGCCCGGGACCGACCAATTCTTT.

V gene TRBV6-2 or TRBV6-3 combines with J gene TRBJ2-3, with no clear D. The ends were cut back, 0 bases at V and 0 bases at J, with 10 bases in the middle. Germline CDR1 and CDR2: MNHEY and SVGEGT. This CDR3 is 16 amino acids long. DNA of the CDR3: TGTGCCAGCAGTTACTCGCGCTCCTCTAGCACAGATACGCAGTATTTT. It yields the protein CASSYSRSSSTDTQYF.

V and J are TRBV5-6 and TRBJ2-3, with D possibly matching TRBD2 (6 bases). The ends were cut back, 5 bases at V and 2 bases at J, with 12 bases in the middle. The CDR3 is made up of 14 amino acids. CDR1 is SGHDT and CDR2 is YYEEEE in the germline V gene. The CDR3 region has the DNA TGTGCCAGCAGAACCGGGACTTACACAGATACGCAGTATTTT. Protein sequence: CASRTGTYTDTQYF.

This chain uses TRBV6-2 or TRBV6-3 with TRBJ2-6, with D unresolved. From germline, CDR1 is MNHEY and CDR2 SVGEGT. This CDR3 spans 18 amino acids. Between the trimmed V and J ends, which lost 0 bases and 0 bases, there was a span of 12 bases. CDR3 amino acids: CASSYSQKPSSGANVLTF. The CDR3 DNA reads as TGTGCCAGCAGTTACTCGCAGAAGCCTAGCTCTGGGGCCAACGTCCTGACTTTC.

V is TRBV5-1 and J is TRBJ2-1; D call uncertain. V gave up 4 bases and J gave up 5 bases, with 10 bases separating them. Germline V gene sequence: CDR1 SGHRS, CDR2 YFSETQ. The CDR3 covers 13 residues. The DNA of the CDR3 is TGCGCCAGCAGCCCCTCCAGGAACAATGAGCAGTTCTTC. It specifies CASSPSRNNEQFF.

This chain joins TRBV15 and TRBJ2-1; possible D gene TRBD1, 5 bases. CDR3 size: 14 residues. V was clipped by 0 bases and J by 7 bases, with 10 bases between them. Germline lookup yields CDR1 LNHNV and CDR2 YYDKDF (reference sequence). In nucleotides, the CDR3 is TGTGCCACCAGCAGAGATGTAGGGGTGAATGAGCAGTTCTTC. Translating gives CATSRDVGVNEQFF.

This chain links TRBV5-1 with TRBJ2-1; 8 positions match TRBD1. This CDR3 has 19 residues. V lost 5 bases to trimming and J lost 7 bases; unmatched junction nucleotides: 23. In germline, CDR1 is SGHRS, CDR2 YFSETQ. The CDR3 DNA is TGCGCCAGCAGTCCACTAGGGACAGGTTCAGTTCCATCACGGAATGAGCAGTTCTTC. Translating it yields CASSPLGTGSVPSRNEQFF.

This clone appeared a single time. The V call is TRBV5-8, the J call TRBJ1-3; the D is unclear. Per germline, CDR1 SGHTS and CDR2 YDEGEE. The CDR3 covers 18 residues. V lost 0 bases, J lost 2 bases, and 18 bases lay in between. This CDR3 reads CASSLEVRQRYAGNTIYF. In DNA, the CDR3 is TGTGCCAGCAGCTTGGAGGTGCGGCAGCGCTACGCTGGAAACACCATATATTTT.

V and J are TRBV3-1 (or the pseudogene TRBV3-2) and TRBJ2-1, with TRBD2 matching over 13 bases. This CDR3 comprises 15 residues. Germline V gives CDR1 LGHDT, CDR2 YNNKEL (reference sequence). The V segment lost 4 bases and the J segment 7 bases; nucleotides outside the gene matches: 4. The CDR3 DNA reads TGTGCCAGCAGCCTGGGACTAGCGGGACCTAATGAGCAGTTCTTC. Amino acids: CASSLGLAGPNEQFF.

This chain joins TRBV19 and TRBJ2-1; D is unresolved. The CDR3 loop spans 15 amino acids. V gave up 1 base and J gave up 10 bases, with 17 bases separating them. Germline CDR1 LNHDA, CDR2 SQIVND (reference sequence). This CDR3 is CASSIGEMGLVEQFF. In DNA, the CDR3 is TGTGCCAGTAGTATAGGAGAAATGGGCCTCGTAGAGCAGTTCTTC.

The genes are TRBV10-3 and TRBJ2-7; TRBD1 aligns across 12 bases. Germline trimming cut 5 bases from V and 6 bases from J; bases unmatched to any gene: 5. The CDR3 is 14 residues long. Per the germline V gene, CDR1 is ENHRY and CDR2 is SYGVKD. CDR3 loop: CAISKGQGAGEQYF. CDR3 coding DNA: TGTGCCATCAGTAAGGGACAGGGGGCAGGCGAGCAGTACTTC.

The CDR3 region has the DNA TGTGCCAGCAGCCCCCCGGCTGCCCGCTATGGCTACACCTTC. Amino acids: CASSPPAARYGYTF. V and J are TRBV11-2 and TRBJ1-2; D is ambiguous. Germline lookup yields CDR1 SGHAT and CDR2 FQNNGV. The V gene lost 5 bases and the J gene lost 4 bases, with 14 bases spanning the gap. The length of the CDR3 is 14 residues.

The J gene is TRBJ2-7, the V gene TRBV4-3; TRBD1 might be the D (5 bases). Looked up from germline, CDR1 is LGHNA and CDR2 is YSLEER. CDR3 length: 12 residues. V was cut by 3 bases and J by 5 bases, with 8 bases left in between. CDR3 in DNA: TGCGCCAGCAGCCAGATAGGGGACGAGCAGTACTTC. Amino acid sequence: CASSQIGDEQYF.

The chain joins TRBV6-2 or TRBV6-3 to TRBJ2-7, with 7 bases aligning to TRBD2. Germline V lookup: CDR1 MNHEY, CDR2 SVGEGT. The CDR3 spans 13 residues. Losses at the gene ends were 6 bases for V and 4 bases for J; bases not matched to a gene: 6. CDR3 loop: CASSHLAEYEQYF. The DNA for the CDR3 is TGTGCCAGCAGCCATCTAGCGGAGTACGAGCAGTACTTC.

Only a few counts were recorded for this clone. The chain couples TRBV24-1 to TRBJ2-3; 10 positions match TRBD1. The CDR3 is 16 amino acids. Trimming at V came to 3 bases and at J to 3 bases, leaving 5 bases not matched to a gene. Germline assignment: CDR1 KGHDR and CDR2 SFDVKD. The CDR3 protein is CATSDPRDRGTDTQYF. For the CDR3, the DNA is TGTGCCACCAGTGATCCCCGGGACAGGGGAACAGATACGCAGTATTTT.

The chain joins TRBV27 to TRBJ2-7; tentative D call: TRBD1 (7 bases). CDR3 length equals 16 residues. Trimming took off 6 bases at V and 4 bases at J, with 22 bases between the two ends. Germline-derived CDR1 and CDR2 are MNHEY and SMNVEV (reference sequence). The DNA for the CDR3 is TGTGCCAGCAGGCGAAGGACAGGCCCGGGGGTATACGAGCAGTACTTC. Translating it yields CASRRRTGPGVYEQYF.